This TCR beta chain was identified in a study of response to subunit inactivated influenza vaccine. Germline CDR1 LGHNA, CDR2 YSLEER. This CDR3 contains 14 residues. Trimming stripped 0 bases from V and 7 bases from J, with 11 bases between. Remarks on this clonotype: The antigen is undetermined.

Broader study findings: Each seasonal influenza vaccination recruits few new T cells, the authors suggested.

TCRdb itself ran the RT-PCR reads through MiXCR, one entry per CDR3 protein. The repertoire holds hundreds of thousands of distinct CDR3 sequences, with 10% to 15% as singletons. This chain uses TRBV4-3 with TRBJ2-3, with D unclear. The receptor comes from a man between 50 and 59 years old who received an inactivated influenza vaccine. Sequencing used PBMCs from blood, obtained around seven weeks after vaccination. The CDR3 coding sequence is TGCGCCAGCAGCCAAGATGCCAGGCGAAATACGCAGTATTTT. It codes for CASSQDARRNTQYF.